This TCR beta chain was captured in a study of cytomegalovirus exposure and HLA in healthy donors. Background on the study: Later analysis reported that the roughly 110 validation repertoires shared the platform of the 500 to 750 first-cohort repertoires.

The CDR3 sequence is 12 residues long. Trimming took 1 base from V and 8 from J, leaving 8 bases between them. CDR1 and CDR2 from the germline V gene are SGHAT and FQNNGV. A few counts support this clone. The target antigen is unknown. This specimen includes other DNA sequences encoding the same CDR3. Study conclusions and caveats: One later analysis, an examination of the roughly 130 validation repertoires, found that first-cohort TCR clusters tended to co-occur in them. Associated with cytomegalovirus, according to the listing, were around 160 TCR beta chains.

Assay: immunoSEQ multiplex PCR; the TCRdb copy retains only in-frame clones and omits some. The sample has some 150,000 clones, almost 90% seen once. Material: PBMCs. The source is a woman aged 18-29 years in good health and CMV-seropositive. The chain is built from TRBV11-2 and TRBJ1-1; a weak D match, TRBD1 (5 bases). The CDR3 DNA sequence: TGTGCCAGCAGCTTAGGACAGCTCGAAGCTTTCTTT. Translation: CASSLGQLEAFF.